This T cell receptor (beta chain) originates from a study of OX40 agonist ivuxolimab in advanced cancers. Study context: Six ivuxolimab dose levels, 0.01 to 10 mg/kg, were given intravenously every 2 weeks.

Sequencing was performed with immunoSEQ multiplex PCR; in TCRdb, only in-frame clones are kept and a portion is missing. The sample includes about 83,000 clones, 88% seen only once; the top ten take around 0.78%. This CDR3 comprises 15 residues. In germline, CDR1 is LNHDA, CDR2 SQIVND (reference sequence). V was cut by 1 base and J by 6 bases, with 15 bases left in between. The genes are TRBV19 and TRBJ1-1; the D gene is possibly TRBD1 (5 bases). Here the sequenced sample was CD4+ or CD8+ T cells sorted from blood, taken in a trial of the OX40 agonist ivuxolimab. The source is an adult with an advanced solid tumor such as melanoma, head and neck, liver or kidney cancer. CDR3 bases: TGTGCCAGTAGTATAGGATCGGCAGGGAGCCCTGAAGCTTTCTTT. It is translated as CASSIGSAGSPEAFF.